The T cell receptor (beta chain) under discussion was sequenced for a study of blood T cell repertoires in COVID-19. The table lists this clone with a few counts. V was clipped by 4 bases and J by 2 bases; unmatched bases: 5. CDR3 length equals 15 residues. Germline V gene sequence: CDR1 MNHEY, CDR2 SVGAGI. Here immunoSEQ multiplex PCR was the method, and the copy in TCRdb shows in-frame clones only, minus some. This table holds about 15,000 clones, under 85% found once. The sample comprised peripheral blood. The chain employs TRBV6-5 and TRBJ1-2; 9 bases are a match to TRBD1. This sequence was found in a man in his sixties or seventies with active or convalescent COVID-19. CDR3 loop: CASSSSGTGNYGYTF. CDR3 DNA sequence: TGTGCCAGCAGTTCCTCCGGGACAGGGAACTATGGCTACACCTTC.